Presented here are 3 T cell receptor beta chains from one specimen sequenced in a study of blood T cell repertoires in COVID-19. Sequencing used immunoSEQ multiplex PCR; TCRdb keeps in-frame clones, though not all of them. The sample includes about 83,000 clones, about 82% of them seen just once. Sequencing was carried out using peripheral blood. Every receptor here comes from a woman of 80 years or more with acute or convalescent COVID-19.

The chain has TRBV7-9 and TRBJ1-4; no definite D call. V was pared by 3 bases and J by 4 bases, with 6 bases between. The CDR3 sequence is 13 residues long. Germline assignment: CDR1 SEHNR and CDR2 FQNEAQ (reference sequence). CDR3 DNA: TGTGCCAGCAGCTTCCGGGATAATGAAAAACTGTTTTTT. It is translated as CASSFRDNEKLFF.

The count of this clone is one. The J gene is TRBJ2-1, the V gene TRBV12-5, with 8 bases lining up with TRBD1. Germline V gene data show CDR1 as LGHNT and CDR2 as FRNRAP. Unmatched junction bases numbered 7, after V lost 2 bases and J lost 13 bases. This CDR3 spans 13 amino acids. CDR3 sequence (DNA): TGTGCTAGTGGTTTGTCCGGGACAGGAGATCAGTTCTTC. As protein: CASGLSGTGDQFF.

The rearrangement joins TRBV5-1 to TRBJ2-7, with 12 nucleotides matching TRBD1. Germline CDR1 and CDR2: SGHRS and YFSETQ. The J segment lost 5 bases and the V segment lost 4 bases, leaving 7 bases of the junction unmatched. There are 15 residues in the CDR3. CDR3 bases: TGCGCCAGCAGCCCCCGGGGGACAGGGGGCCACGAGCAGTACTTC. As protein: CASSPRGTGGHEQYF.